The 7 T cell receptor beta chains given below trace back to one sample, sequenced in a study of beta chain features in type 1 diabetes. Sequenced material consisted of expressed TCRB transcripts (all of the isolated RNA was reverse transcribed). TCRdb's table, derived via immunoSEQ multiplex PCR, lists solely in-frame clones and lacks some. Among over 350,000 clones listed, about 15% were seen once. Sequences were obtained from naive CD4+ T cells from blood. These receptors were obtained from a young woman in good health.

Comments on this clone: The same CDR3 is also encoded by other DNA sequences in this sample. This chain joins TRBV5-4 and TRBJ2-5; D uncertain. Per germline, CDR1 SGHNT and CDR2 YYREEE (reference sequence). Trimming removed 4 bases at V and 2 bases at J, with 9 bases between. The CDR3 totals 13 residues. The CDR3 nucleotides are TGTGCCAGCAGCCCGGGTGGACAAGAGACCCAGTACTTC. Translated, it gives CASSPGGQETQYF.

This chain links TRBV30 with TRBJ2-3; 9 bases line up with TRBD2. The germline gives CDR1 GTSNPN, CDR2 SVGIG (reference sequence). The V gene end was trimmed by 1 base and the J gene end by 5 bases; junction bases not matched to a gene: 1. This CDR3 contains 13 residues. The CDR3 DNA follows: TGTGCCTGGAGTGAAGCGGGAGGAGATACGCAGTATTTT. It yields the protein CAWSEAGGDTQYF.

This clone occurred a few times. The chain uses TRBV4-1 and TRBJ1-4; D may be TRBD1 (5 bases). V shed 4 bases and J shed 0 bases, with 9 bases lying between them. This CDR3 has 15 amino acids. Germline CDR1 MGHRA, CDR2 YSYEKL. In nucleotides, the CDR3 is TGCGCCAGCAGCCTCTCGGGGGCAACTAATGAAAAACTGTTTTTT. It encodes CASSLSGATNEKLFF.

The genes are TRBV5-1 and TRBJ1-1; the D is unclear. This CDR3 region has 14 residues. Per germline, CDR1 SGHRS and CDR2 YFSETQ. With 0 bases removed from V and 4 bases from J, the gap between germline ends came to 10 bases. CDR3 region: CASSLVTEGTEAFF. As DNA, the CDR3 is TGCGCCAGCAGCTTGGTAACCGAGGGCACTGAAGCTTTCTTT.

This clone occurred a few times. This rearrangement joins TRBV2 to TRBJ2-1; 7 bases agree with TRBD1. The V gene end was trimmed by 4 bases and the J gene end by 9 bases; junction bases not matched to a gene: 12. CDR3 size: 15 residues. CDR1 and CDR2 (germline): SNHLY, FYNNEI. In nucleotides, the CDR3 is TGTGCCAGCAGTGTTCAGGGGGTGATAGCTGGTGAGCAGTTCTTC. Residues: CASSVQGVIAGEQFF.

This clone was observed a handful of times. This chain joins TRBV4-2 and TRBJ2-3, with 10 bases lining up with TRBD2. After removal of 4 bases from V and 5 bases from J, the junction contained 6 bases not matched to a gene. The CDR3 has 15 residues. CDR1 is LGHNA, CDR2 YNFKEQ, per germline. The CDR3 nucleotides are TGTGCCAGCAGCCCAGCGGGAGGGCCGGGAGATACGCAGTATTTT. Protein product: CASSPAGGPGDTQYF.

The rearrangement joins TRBV5-8 to TRBJ2-1, with D perhaps matching TRBD2 (6 bases). CDR1 is SGHTS, CDR2 YDEGEE, per germline. CDR3 length equals 15 residues. Deletions cut 0 bases from V and 8 bases from J, with 15 bases between. CDR3 residues: CASSLAAAGTDEQFF. The CDR3 DNA reads as TGTGCCAGCAGCTTGGCTGCGGCGGGGACGGATGAGCAGTTCTTC.